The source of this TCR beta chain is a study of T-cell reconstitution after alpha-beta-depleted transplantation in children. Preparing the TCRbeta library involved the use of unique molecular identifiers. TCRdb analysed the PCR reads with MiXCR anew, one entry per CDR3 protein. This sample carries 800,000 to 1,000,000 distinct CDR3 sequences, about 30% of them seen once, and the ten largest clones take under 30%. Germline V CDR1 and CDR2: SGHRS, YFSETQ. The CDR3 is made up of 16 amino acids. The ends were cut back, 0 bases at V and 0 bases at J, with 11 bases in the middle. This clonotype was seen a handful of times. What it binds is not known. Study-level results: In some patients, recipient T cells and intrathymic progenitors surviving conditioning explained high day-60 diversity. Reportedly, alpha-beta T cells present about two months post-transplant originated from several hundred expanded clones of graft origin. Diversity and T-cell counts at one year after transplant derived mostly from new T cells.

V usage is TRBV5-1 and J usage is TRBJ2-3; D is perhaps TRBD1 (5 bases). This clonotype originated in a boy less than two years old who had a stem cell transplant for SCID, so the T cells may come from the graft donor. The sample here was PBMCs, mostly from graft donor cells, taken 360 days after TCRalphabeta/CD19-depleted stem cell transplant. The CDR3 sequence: CASSLARQLSTDTQYF. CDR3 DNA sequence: TGCGCCAGCAGCTTGGCTCGACAGCTAAGCACAGATACGCAGTATTTT.